The following is a T cell receptor beta chain sequence with its context. Template-switching 5'RACE yielded the TCR cDNA; a universal primer site and UMIs were added in the process. Each CDR3 protein gets one entry after TCRdb re-called the 5' RACE reads with MiXCR. This table holds more than 300,000 distinct CDR3 sequences, around 11% found once. V shed 2 bases and J shed 4 bases, with 11 bases lying between them. Germline assignment: CDR1 KGHSH and CDR2 LQKENI. The CDR3 runs to 14 residues. This entry belongs to a study of T cells after yellow fever vaccination. This chain links TRBV18 with TRBJ1-2, with a weak D call TRBD1 (5 bases). The source was CD4+ T cells sorted from PBMCs, collected 45 days after the yellow fever booster vaccination. The sequence came from a man younger than 30 who received the YFV17D yellow fever vaccine. The DNA of the CDR3 is TGTGCCAGCTCACCAGGGCAGGGCGGCTATGGCTACACCTTC. This gives the protein CASSPGQGGYGYTF.